This T cell receptor (beta chain) was found in a study of cytomegalovirus exposure and HLA in healthy donors. This clone was seen only a few times. Trimming at V came to 7 bases and at J to 6 bases, leaving 7 bases not matched to a gene. CDR1 is MNHNS and CDR2 is SASEGT in the germline V gene. The CDR3 has 15 amino acids. It was with 60 Vbeta and 13 Jbeta primers that the PCR ran. Sequencing was performed with immunoSEQ multiplex PCR; in TCRdb, only in-frame clones are kept and a portion is missing. Among some 130,000 clones listed, roughly three quarters were seen once. The V gene is TRBV6-1, the J gene TRBJ2-2, with TRBD1 identical over 11 bases. Material: PBMCs. This receptor was identified in a middle-aged man in good health and CMV-seronegative. The CDR3 nucleotides are TGTGCCAGCAATCCGGGACAGGGGGATGCCGGGGAGCTGTTTTTT. As protein: CASNPGQGDAGELFF.